A single sample gave rise to the 25 T cell receptor beta chains below, sequenced in a study of T cell changes during pregnancy in multiple sclerosis. The data were produced by immunoSEQ multiplex PCR, yet TCRdb's version contains in-frame clones alone and is incomplete. The data show approximately 20,000 clones, with more than 85% seen just once and about 0.62% held by the top ten. The material was CD4+ T cells from peripheral blood mononuclear cells, obtained in the third trimester of pregnancy. These receptors were taken from a female donor with multiple sclerosis, enrolled in a pregnancy study.

This chain uses TRBV10-3 with TRBJ2-1; 10 bases match TRBD1. With 6 bases clipped from V and 7 bases from J, the junction kept 3 bases outside the gene matches. Looked up from germline, CDR1 is ENHRY and CDR2 is SYGVKD. This CDR3 region has 13 residues. The CDR3 DNA sequence: TGTGCCATCAGAGAGGGACAGGGGAATGAGCAGTTCTTC. Amino acids: CAIREGQGNEQFF.

This chain connects TRBV6-5 to TRBJ1-1; D is unclear. Germline V gene sequence: CDR1 MNHEY, CDR2 SVGAGI. V was cut by 2 bases and J by 9 bases, with 7 bases left in between. The CDR3 runs 11 residues. The CDR3 DNA reads as TGTGCCAGCAGTTACCACGACAAAGCTTTCTTT. Its protein product is CASSYHDKAFF.

This rearrangement joins TRBV6-5 to TRBJ2-4; 13 bases map to TRBD2. Germline V gene lookup returns CDR1 MNHEY and CDR2 SVGAGI. This CDR3 spans 15 amino acids. Germline trimming cut 6 bases from V and 6 bases from J; bases unmatched to any gene: 5. CDR3 sequence: CASSPGLAGVNIQYF. CDR3 nucleotides: TGTGCCAGCAGCCCCGGACTAGCGGGGGTAAACATTCAGTACTTC.

This chain joins TRBV10-2 and TRBJ2-5; D remains ambiguous. The germline V and J ends were trimmed by 0 bases and 2 bases, with 10 bases remaining between them. The CDR3 consists of 15 residues. CDR1 and CDR2 from the germline V gene are WSHSY and SAAADI. Here the CDR3 DNA reads TGCGCCAGCAGTGAGTCAGGAGTCTGGCAAGAGACCCAGTACTTC. Encoded protein: CASSESGVWQETQYF.

This sequence joins TRBV7-9 and TRBJ2-7, with 7 bases that match TRBD1. V lost 5 bases and J lost 5; bases outside the gene matches: 9. This CDR3 is built from 14 residues. Germline CDR1 reads SEHNR; CDR2 reads FQNEAQ (reference sequence). The CDR3 coding sequence is TGTGCCAGCAGCCTCAGACCGGGACAGCACGAGCAGTACTTC. Amino acid sequence: CASSLRPGQHEQYF.

V and J are TRBV5-1 and TRBJ2-1; no clear D gene. Germline assignment: CDR1 SGHRS and CDR2 YFSETQ. V lost 1 base, J lost 4 bases, and 9 bases lay in between. This CDR3 has 14 residues. The chain's CDR3 is CASSLLSGYNEQFF. In DNA, the CDR3 is TGCGCCAGCAGCTTGTTGTCGGGTTACAATGAGCAGTTCTTC.

This clone has just one count. The J gene is TRBJ1-1, the V gene TRBV6-6; 8 bases are shared with TRBD1. Germline-derived CDR1 and CDR2 are MNHNY and SVGAGI (reference sequence). V shed 4 bases, J shed 7 bases, and the junction held 8 bases outside the gene matches. CDR3 length equals 14 residues. DNA for the CDR3: TGTGCCAGCAGTTCTGGACAGGGAAGCATTGAAGCTTTCTTT. This sequence encodes CASSSGQGSIEAFF.

Written as DNA, the CDR3 is TGTGCCAGCTCCCGAGAGGGACAACTCAACACTGAAGCTTTCTTT. Encoded protein: CASSREGQLNTEAFF. The chain combines TRBV2 with TRBJ1-1, with TRBD1 as a possible D gene (6 bases). This CDR3 has 15 amino acids. V shed 8 bases and J shed 2 bases, with 18 bases lying between them. Looked up from germline, CDR1 is SNHLY and CDR2 is FYNNEI.

CDR3 bases: TGTGCCAGCAGTTCCTGGACAGGGGTCGGCTACACCTTC. Amino acid sequence: CASSSWTGVGYTF. The chain joins TRBV11-1 to TRBJ1-2, with TRBD1 matching 9 bases. The CDR3 sequence is 13 residues long. CDR1 and CDR2 from the germline V gene are SGHAT and FQDESV (reference sequence). After removal of 6 bases from V and 8 bases from J, the junction contained 7 bases not matched to a gene.

The rearrangement links TRBV5-6 to TRBJ2-3, with 10 positions matching TRBD2. This CDR3 contains 16 residues. V lost 4 bases to trimming and J lost 4 bases; unmatched junction nucleotides: 9. Per germline, CDR1 SGHDT and CDR2 YYEEEE. The CDR3 here is CASSSTSGVGADTQYF. CDR3 sequence (DNA): TGTGCCAGCAGCAGTACTAGCGGGGTTGGAGCAGATACGCAGTATTTT.

V usage is TRBV4-1 and J usage is TRBJ2-1, with D possibly TRBD1 on 6 matching bases. In germline, CDR1 is MGHRA, CDR2 YSYEKL. The CDR3 totals 14 residues. Between the trimmed V and J ends, which lost 4 bases and 8 bases, there was a span of 15 bases. The CDR3 sequence: CASSPLGRGHEQFF. The CDR3 DNA reads as TGCGCCAGCAGCCCCCTAGGCAGGGGCCATGAGCAGTTCTTC.

The CDR3, as DNA: TGTGCCAGCAGTTTAAGGCCATTCCCGACAGGGGAGTTGAACATTCAGTACTTC. It yields the protein CASSLRPFPTGELNIQYF. The chain carries TRBV27 and TRBJ2-4; 8 positions match TRBD1. This CDR3 contains 18 residues. The J segment lost 7 bases and the V segment lost 2 bases, leaving 16 bases of the junction unmatched. Germline V gene sequence: CDR1 MNHEY, CDR2 SMNVEV (reference sequence).

This clone was seen once. The rearrangement joins TRBV7-2 to TRBJ1-1; TRBD1 agrees at 9 bases. Germline V CDR1 and CDR2: SGHTA, FQGNSA. This CDR3 contains 15 residues. V lost 5 bases to trimming and J lost 5 bases; unmatched junction nucleotides: 9. The CDR3 loop reads CASSITGGAGTEAFF. The CDR3 region has the DNA TGTGCCAGCAGCATAACAGGGGGCGCCGGGACTGAAGCTTTCTTT.

V usage is TRBV28 and J usage is TRBJ1-2; a possible D gene is TRBD1 (5 bases). The CDR3 consists of 14 residues. Germline CDR1 and CDR2: MDHEN and SYDVKM. V lost 2 bases and J lost 7, with 14 bases in between. CDR3 amino acids: CASSLPQGTSGYTF. CDR3 in DNA: TGTGCCAGCAGTTTACCCCAGGGAACGAGTGGCTACACCTTC.

The rearrangement links TRBV6-1 to TRBJ2-2, with 7 nucleotides matching TRBD1. V shed 2 bases, J shed 6 bases, and the junction held 9 bases outside the gene matches. The length of the CDR3 is 16 residues. Germline lookup yields CDR1 MNHNS and CDR2 SASEGT. The CDR3 nucleotides are TGTGCCAGCAGTGAAACCTTACAGGGGTGGGCCGGGGAGCTGTTTTTT. Residues: CASSETLQGWAGELFF.

This chain links TRBV6-6 with TRBJ2-5, with D possibly being TRBD1 (6 bases). Germline CDR1 MNHNY, CDR2 SVGAGI (reference sequence). This CDR3 has 13 amino acids. Deletions cut 6 bases from V and 4 bases from J, with 12 bases between. The CDR3 DNA is TGTGCCAGCAGGACAGGTTGGGCAGAGACCCAGTACTTC. It yields the protein CASRTGWAETQYF.

The chain recombines TRBV7-2 with TRBJ1-1; possibly TRBD1 for D (5 bases). There are 16 residues in the CDR3. The V gene lost 5 bases and the J gene lost 0 bases, with 16 bases spanning the gap. Germline loops: CDR1 SGHTA, CDR2 FQGNSA. In DNA, the CDR3 is TGTGCCAGCAGCCCGGGACTTTGGCACATGAACACTGAAGCTTTCTTT. The encoded protein is CASSPGLWHMNTEAFF.

The V and J genes are TRBV29-1 and TRBJ2-1, with TRBD2 matching 10 bases. V lost 7 bases, J lost 5 bases, and 5 bases stayed unmatched. The CDR3 is 13 residues long. Germline V lookup: CDR1 SQVTM, CDR2 ANQGSEA. Here the CDR3 reads CSERGGWDNEQFF. The DNA for the CDR3 is TGCAGCGAGCGGGGGGGCTGGGACAATGAGCAGTTCTTC.

The CDR3 loop is CASSVAQGPSGNTIYF. CDR3 nucleotide sequence: TGTGCCAGCAGCGTTGCACAGGGCCCCTCTGGAAACACCATATATTTT. This chain joins TRBV9 and TRBJ1-3, with TRBD1 as a possible D gene (6 bases). CDR1 SGDLS and CDR2 YYNGEE come from the germline V gene. The CDR3 has 16 residues. Deletions cut 2 bases from V and 0 bases from J, with 12 bases between.

This rearrangement joins TRBV2 to TRBJ1-4; D is possibly TRBD1 (5 bases). V lost 6 bases, J lost 12 bases, and 17 bases lay in between. This CDR3 contains 13 residues. CDR1 and CDR2 (germline): SNHLY, FYNNEI. The CDR3 protein is CASSQGWGEQLFF. In DNA form, the CDR3 reads TGTGCCAGCAGCCAAGGATGGGGGGAACAACTGTTTTTT.

This clone appeared a single time. The chain carries TRBV2 and TRBJ1-1, with D hard to call. V was trimmed by 3 bases and J by 4 bases, leaving 9 bases between them. The germline CDR1 and CDR2 sequences are SNHLY and FYNNEI. This CDR3 contains 13 residues. CDR3 DNA sequence: TGTGCCAGCAGTGACAGGATGGGCACTGAAGCTTTCTTT. Translating it yields CASSDRMGTEAFF.

This chain links TRBV28 with TRBJ1-2, with a possible D match to TRBD1 (6 bases). The germline V and J ends were trimmed by 5 bases and 2 bases, with 12 bases remaining between them. The CDR3 is made up of 14 amino acids. Germline CDR1 and CDR2: MDHEN and SYDVKM. CDR3 coding DNA: TGTGCCAGCAGTCTTACCGGGACAAACTATGGCTACACCTTC. Translating gives CASSLTGTNYGYTF.

This chain links TRBV9 with TRBJ1-5, with no clear D. The CDR3 contains 13 residues. Trimming cost V 4 bases and J 4 bases, with 9 bases left between them. Germline-derived CDR1 and CDR2 are SGDLS and YYNGEE. This chain's CDR3 is CASSRGENQPQHF. CDR3 bases: TGTGCCAGCAGCCGTGGGGAGAATCAGCCCCAGCATTTT.

V gene TRBV19 combines with J gene TRBJ1-6, with D maybe TRBD1 (5 bases). CDR3 length: 15 amino acids. Germline CDR1 and CDR2: LNHDA and SQIVND (reference sequence). Deletions cut 7 bases from V and 7 bases from J, with 17 bases between. CDR3 DNA: TGTGCCAGTAAAGTACACCAGGGTGAGAATTCACCCCTCCACTTT. Its protein is CASKVHQGENSPLHF.

The sample holds one count of this clone. The chain combines TRBV11-2 with TRBJ1-6, with 8 bases fitting TRBD1. The CDR3 runs to 19 residues. V lost 4 bases to trimming and J lost 5 bases; unmatched junction nucleotides: 16. Germline V CDR1 and CDR2: SGHAT, FQNNGV. Here the CDR3 reads CASSSRTGLIGPHNSPLHF. CDR3 DNA sequence: TGTGCCAGCAGCTCCCGGACAGGGTTAATAGGGCCGCATAATTCACCCCTCCACTTT.